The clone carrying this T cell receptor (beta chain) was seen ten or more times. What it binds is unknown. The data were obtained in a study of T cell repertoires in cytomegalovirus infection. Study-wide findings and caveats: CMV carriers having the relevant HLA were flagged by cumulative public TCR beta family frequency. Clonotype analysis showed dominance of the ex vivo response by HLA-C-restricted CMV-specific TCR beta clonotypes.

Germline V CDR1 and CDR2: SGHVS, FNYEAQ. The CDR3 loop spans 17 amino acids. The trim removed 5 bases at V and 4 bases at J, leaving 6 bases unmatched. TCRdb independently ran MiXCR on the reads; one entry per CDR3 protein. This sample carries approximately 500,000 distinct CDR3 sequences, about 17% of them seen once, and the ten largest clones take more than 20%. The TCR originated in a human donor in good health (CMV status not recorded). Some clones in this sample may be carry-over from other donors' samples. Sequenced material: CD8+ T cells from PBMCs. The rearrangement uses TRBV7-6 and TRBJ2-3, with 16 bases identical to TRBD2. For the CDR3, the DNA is TGTGCCAGCAGCGTGGGACTAGCGGGAGGGCCGCCAGATACGCAGTATTTT. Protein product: CASSVGLAGGPPDTQYF.